This is a list of T cell receptor beta chains from one sample in a study of blood T cell repertoires in COVID-19. The data were produced by immunoSEQ multiplex PCR, yet TCRdb's version contains in-frame clones alone and is incomplete. The data show 70,000 to 85,000 clones, about 92% seen once. Sequencing was carried out using peripheral blood. The source is a human donor in a cohort sampled during active COVID-19. The CDR3 runs from the conserved cysteine through the conserved F or W. A D gene is named only where the DNA matches it firmly. Clone size, where shown, is once, few, many, or a class for clones that have expanded.

clone_size	j_call	cdr3_length	v_call	d_call	cdr3_aa	cdr3_nt
NA	TRBJ2-1	15	TRBV7-8	TRBD2	CASSSSGSLGNEQFF	TGTGCCAGCAGCTCTAGCGGGAGCCTCGGAAATGAGCAGTTCTTC
NA	TRBJ1-1	15	TRBV9	TRBD1	CASSVADRANTEAFF	TGTGCCAGCAGCGTAGCTGACAGGGCGAACACTGAAGCTTTCTTT
NA	TRBJ1-1	13	TRBV5-6	TRBD1	CASSFQGVAEAFF	TGTGCCAGCAGCTTCCAGGGGGTCGCTGAAGCTTTCTTT
NA	TRBJ2-7	14	TRBV6-6	NA	CASSSGALSYEQYF	TGTGCCAGCAGTTCAGGGGCCCTCTCCTACGAGCAGTACTTC
few	TRBJ2-1	15	TRBV27	TRBD2	CASSFFLAGPNEQFF	TGTGCCAGCAGTTTCTTCCTAGCGGGACCCAATGAGCAGTTCTTC
NA	TRBJ2-1	16	TRBV27	TRBD2	CASSFGLAGDIIEQFF	TGTGCCAGCAGTTTTGGACTAGCTGGGGACATTATTGAGCAGTTCTTC
NA	TRBJ2-1	13	TRBV6-6	NA	CASSYSGLVEQFF	TGTGCCAGCAGTTACTCAGGTCTAGTTGAGCAGTTCTTC
NA	TRBJ2-7	14	TRBV6-5	NA	CASSYAGAGYEQYF	TGTGCCAGCAGTTACGCCGGCGCGGGGTACGAGCAGTACTTC
NA	TRBJ2-7	14	TRBV18	NA	CASSPLRGSYEQYF	TGTGCCAGCTCACCACTTCGGGGGAGTTACGAGCAGTACTTC
NA	TRBJ2-7	18	TRBV11-3	TRBD2	CASSLDPTSGGPYYEQYF	TGTGCCAGCAGCTTAGATCCAACTAGCGGGGGACCCTACTACGAGCAGTACTTC
NA	TRBJ2-5	16	TRBV18	TRBD1	CASSPTRQGGGETQYF	TGTGCCAGCTCACCGACCCGACAGGGGGGAGGGGAGACCCAGTACTTC
NA	TRBJ2-7	14	TRBV5-8	NA	CASSSTGTWVEQYF	TGTGCCAGCAGCTCGACAGGGACTTGGGTCGAGCAGTACTTC
NA	TRBJ2-5	14	TRBV19	TRBD1	CATRQGTLFETQYF	TGTGCCACCAGACAGGGGACCCTTTTCGAGACCCAGTACTTC
NA	TRBJ1-3	15	TRBV6-5	TRBD1	CASSRDREGGNTIYF	TGTGCCAGCAGTAGGGACAGGGAAGGTGGAAACACCATATATTTT
NA	TRBJ2-3	17	TRBV4-2	TRBD1	CASSHLGDRGATDTQYF	TGTGCCAGCAGCCACCTAGGGGACAGGGGGGCCACAGATACGCAGTATTTT
NA	TRBJ1-6	21	TRBV21-1	NA	CASSNHRDRGGRRAYNSPLHF	TGTGCCAGCAGCAACCATCGAGACAGGGGAGGAAGAAGGGCATATAATTCACCCCTCCACTTT
NA	TRBJ2-6	18	TRBV18	NA	CASSPQVLSTAGANVLTF	TGTGCCAGCTCACCACAGGTACTTAGCACGGCTGGGGCCAACGTCCTGACTTTC
few	TRBJ1-5	14	TRBV7-2	NA	CASSLHSSNQPQHF	TGTGCCAGCAGCTTACACAGTAGCAATCAGCCCCAGCATTTT
NA	TRBJ1-5	14	TRBV9	NA	CASSVGGERQPQHF	TGTGCCAGCAGCGTAGGGGGGGAACGCCAGCCCCAGCATTTT
NA	TRBJ2-1	17	TRBV5-4	TRBD2	CASTLAEVGLGGNEQFF	TGTGCCAGCACCCTAGCGGAAGTGGGTTTAGGAGGCAATGAGCAGTTCTTC
NA	TRBJ1-2	12	TRBV24-1	NA	CATSDPRDGYTF	TGTGCCACCAGTGACCCCCGCGATGGCTACACCTTC
NA	TRBJ2-2	16	TRBV11-3	TRBD2	CASSLGGTRNTGELFF	TGTGCCAGCAGCTTAGGAGGGACTAGGAACACCGGGGAGCTGTTTTTT
NA	TRBJ2-7	14	TRBV6-4	NA	CASSGPLRGYEQYF	TGTGCCAGCAGTGGCCCCCTCCGAGGCTACGAGCAGTACTTC
NA	TRBJ1-6	16	TRBV4-3	NA	CASSQGGGTSNSPLHF	TGCGCCAGCAGCCAAGGCGGAGGGACCTCGAATTCACCCCTCCACTTT
NA	TRBJ1-3	15	TRBV28	NA	CASSLSAGAGNTIYF	TGTGCCAGCAGTTTATCGGCAGGGGCTGGAAACACCATATATTTT
NA	TRBJ2-3	15	TRBV5-1	TRBD1	CASSPRQGSTDTQYF	TGCGCCAGCAGCCCAAGACAGGGAAGTACAGATACGCAGTATTTT
NA	TRBJ2-3	16	TRBV28	NA	CASSKNPRTFTDTQYF	TGTGCCAGCAGTAAAAACCCGCGGACATTCACAGATACGCAGTATTTT
NA	TRBJ1-2	14	TRBV6-2/TRBV6-3	NA	CASSNSPANYGYTF	TGTGCCAGCAGTAACTCTCCGGCTAACTATGGCTACACCTTC
NA	TRBJ2-3	11	TRBV20-1	TRBD2	CRSGSTDTQYF	TGCAGGAGCGGGAGTACAGATACGCAGTATTTT
NA	TRBJ1-1	12	TRBV11-2	NA	CASSFAATEAFF	TGTGCCAGCAGCTTTGCAGCGACTGAAGCTTTCTTT
once	TRBJ2-7	15	TRBV11-2	NA	CASSSSADSSYEQYF	TGTGCCAGCAGCTCCTCGGCGGATAGCTCCTACGAGCAGTACTTC
NA	TRBJ2-1	17	TRBV3-1/TRBV3-2	TRBD2	CASSPLGLAAYYNEQFF	TGTGCCAGCAGCCCTCTGGGACTAGCGGCATACTACAATGAGCAGTTCTTC
NA	TRBJ2-7	15	TRBV5-1	NA	CASSLSGDSSYEQYF	TGCGCCAGCAGCTTGTCGGGGGACAGCTCCTACGAGCAGTACTTC
NA	TRBJ2-3	13	TRBV27	NA	CASSLSPGTPQYF	TGTGCCAGCAGTTTGAGCCCAGGCACGCCGCAGTATTTT
once	TRBJ2-5	14	TRBV14	TRBD1	CASARQGLQETQYF	TGTGCCAGCGCACGACAGGGCTTACAAGAGACCCAGTACTTC
NA	TRBJ2-1	15	TRBV18	TRBD1	CASSPTDRVVIEQFF	TGTGCCAGCTCACCGACGGACAGGGTAGTGATTGAGCAGTTCTTC
NA	TRBJ2-3	19	TRBV4-3	TRBD2	CASSQDLLAGGVVGDTQYF	TGCGCCAGCAGCCAAGATTTGCTAGCGGGAGGGGTGGTCGGGGATACGCAGTATTTT
few	TRBJ2-3	13	TRBV6-5	TRBD1	CATRQGLADTQYF	TGTGCCACCCGACAGGGCCTGGCAGATACGCAGTATTTT
NA	TRBJ1-1	13	TRBV11-1	NA	CASSLSYRTEAFF	TGTGCCAGCAGCTTAAGCTACCGGACTGAAGCTTTCTTT
NA	TRBJ2-2	13	TRBV9	NA	CASSPVDAGELFF	TGTGCCAGCAGCCCCGTAGATGCCGGGGAGCTGTTTTTT
NA	TRBJ2-7	13	TRBV9	NA	CASSVATGPEQYF	TGTGCCAGCAGCGTAGCTACAGGGCCCGAGCAGTACTTC
NA	TRBJ1-1	13	TRBV7-9	NA	CASSNRENTEAFF	TGTGCCAGCAGCAACCGGGAGAACACTGAAGCTTTCTTT
NA	TRBJ1-6	16	TRBV19	NA	CASSISTQGWNSPLHF	TGTGCCAGTAGTATTTCGACTCAAGGATGGAATTCACCCCTCCACTTT
NA	TRBJ2-7	15	TRBV7-9	TRBD2	CASSHSGTSVNEQYF	TGTGCCAGCAGCCATTCCGGGACTAGCGTGAACGAGCAGTACTTC
NA	TRBJ2-1	15	TRBV20-1	NA	CSASGLGILYNEQFF	TGCAGTGCTAGTGGGTTGGGCATTCTCTACAATGAGCAGTTCTTC
NA	TRBJ2-7	17	TRBV6-2/TRBV6-3	TRBD1	CASSKWSRQGKTYEQYF	TGTGCCAGCAGTAAGTGGTCCCGACAGGGGAAAACCTACGAGCAGTACTTC
NA	TRBJ2-5	12	TRBV29-1	NA	CSGQTPRETQYF	TGCAGCGGACAGACCCCCAGAGAGACCCAGTACTTC
NA	TRBJ2-5	14	TRBV4-2	NA	CASSQESRQETQYF	TGTGCCAGCAGCCAAGAAAGCAGGCAAGAGACCCAGTACTTC
NA	TRBJ2-3	14	TRBV9	NA	CASSVGGRPDTQYF	TGTGCCAGCAGCGTAGGGGGCAGGCCGGATACGCAGTATTTT
NA	TRBJ2-4	18	TRBV5-4	TRBD2	CASSLMPSGRLAKNIQYF	TGTGCCAGCAGCTTGATGCCTAGCGGGAGGCTAGCCAAAAACATTCAGTACTTC
NA	TRBJ2-1	16	TRBV7-2	NA	CASSPGGRSSYNEQFF	TGTGCCAGCAGCCCTGGGGGGAGGAGCTCCTACAATGAGCAGTTCTTC
once	TRBJ1-4	15	TRBV15	TRBD1	CATSRRQGSNEKLFF	TGTGCCACCAGCAGAAGACAGGGGTCTAATGAAAAACTGTTTTTT
NA	TRBJ2-7	13	TRBV28	NA	CASSLGLLYEQYF	TGTGCCAGCAGTTTGGGACTCCTCTACGAGCAGTACTTC
NA	TRBJ2-5	16	TRBV28	NA	CASSSDRWGVIETQYF	TGTGCCAGCAGTTCTGACCGCTGGGGGGTAATAGAGACCCAGTACTTC
NA	TRBJ2-3	14	TRBV6-2/TRBV6-3	NA	CASSQTRTTDTQYF	TGTGCCAGCAGTCAGACTCGAACCACAGATACGCAGTATTTT
NA	TRBJ2-2	16	TRBV5-6	NA	CASSLAQEENTGELFF	TGTGCCAGCAGCTTGGCCCAAGAGGAGAACACCGGGGAGCTGTTTTTT
NA	TRBJ2-7	14	TRBV19	NA	CASSVVAGRNEQYF	TGTGCCAGTAGTGTAGTAGCAGGGAGGAACGAGCAGTACTTC
NA	TRBJ2-1	15	TRBV5-6	NA	CASSLGRSSYNEQFF	TGTGCCAGCAGCTTGGGCCGTAGCTCCTACAATGAGCAGTTCTTC